These T cell receptor beta chains were read from a single sample in a study of T cells after yellow fever vaccination. TCRdb re-called the 5' RACE reads through MiXCR, storing one row per CDR3 protein. The data show under 550,000 distinct CDR3 sequences, less than 25% seen once. This specimen consisted of PBMCs, obtained roughly 20 days after the first yellow fever vaccination. The receptors shown here come from a man aged 18 to 30 who received the YFV17D yellow fever vaccine. Both conserved end residues are part of each CDR3. The order of the fields is D gene, clone size, V gene, J gene, CDR3 DNA, CDR3 protein. A D gene is named only where the DNA matches it firmly. Clone size appears in some rows only: once, few, many, or a class for an expanded clone.

d_call: NA; clone_size: few; v_call: TRBV4-2; j_call: TRBJ2-1; cdr3_nt: TGTGCCAGCAGCCAAGATTTCCCCAGTTTCAAGCAGTTCTTC; cdr3_aa: CASSQDFPSFKQFF
d_call: TRBD1; clone_size: NA; v_call: TRBV5-6; j_call: TRBJ2-7; cdr3_nt: TGTGCCAGCAGCCCAGGGACAGGCGGTTCCTACGAGCAGTACTTC; cdr3_aa: CASSPGTGGSYEQYF
d_call: TRBD1; clone_size: few; v_call: TRBV20-1; j_call: TRBJ2-7; cdr3_nt: TGCAGTGCTACTGGACAGGGTTCCTACGAGCAGTACTTC; cdr3_aa: CSATGQGSYEQYF
d_call: NA; clone_size: NA; v_call: TRBV27; j_call: TRBJ2-5; cdr3_nt: TGTGCCAGCAGTTTAAAGCCTAGAGGGATGCATTCGACCCAGTACTTC; cdr3_aa: CASSLKPRGMHSTQYF
d_call: TRBD2; clone_size: NA; v_call: TRBV28; j_call: TRBJ2-1; cdr3_nt: TGTGCCAGCAGTTTACCGATAGCGGGGGGTTCCTACAATGAGCAGTTCTTC; cdr3_aa: CASSLPIAGGSYNEQFF
d_call: NA; clone_size: NA; v_call: TRBV2; j_call: TRBJ2-3; cdr3_nt: TGTGCCAGCATCAGGGGCCTAGGCACAGATACGCAGTATTTT; cdr3_aa: CASIRGLGTDTQYF
d_call: NA; clone_size: few; v_call: TRBV14; j_call: TRBJ2-6; cdr3_nt: TGTGCCAGCAGCCTCCATCTCTCTGGGGCCAACGTCCTGACTTTC; cdr3_aa: CASSLHLSGANVLTF
d_call: TRBD1; clone_size: NA; v_call: TRBV5-1; j_call: TRBJ1-1; cdr3_nt: TGCGCCAGCAGCCCCCTGGGACAGATGAACACTGAAGCTTTCTTT; cdr3_aa: CASSPLGQMNTEAFF
d_call: NA; clone_size: NA; v_call: TRBV4-1; j_call: TRBJ2-3; cdr3_nt: TGCGCCAGCAGCCAAGTTATGGGCGTAAGAATCGCAGATACGCAGTATTTT; cdr3_aa: CASSQVMGVRIADTQYF
d_call: TRBD1; clone_size: NA; v_call: TRBV19; j_call: TRBJ2-7; cdr3_nt: TGTGCCAGTAGCAACAGGGGCGGATACGAGCAGTACTTC; cdr3_aa: CASSNRGGYEQYF
d_call: NA; clone_size: few; v_call: TRBV7-9; j_call: TRBJ2-3; cdr3_nt: TGTGCCAGCAGCCTATTCGTCGCAGATACGCAGTATTTT; cdr3_aa: CASSLFVADTQYF
d_call: NA; clone_size: NA; v_call: TRBV25-1; j_call: TRBJ2-1; cdr3_nt: TGTGCCAGCAGTGTAACGCAGGGGCATGAGCAGTTCTTC; cdr3_aa: CASSVTQGHEQFF
d_call: NA; clone_size: NA; v_call: TRBV25-1; j_call: TRBJ2-1; cdr3_nt: TGTGCCAGCAGTGATTTAAGGACCGGAGGTAGGGACAATGAGCAGTTCTTC; cdr3_aa: CASSDLRTGGRDNEQFF
d_call: NA; clone_size: few; v_call: TRBV20-1; j_call: TRBJ1-1; cdr3_nt: TGCAGTGCTAGAGTCATGGGGGGGCGAACTGAAGCTTTCTTT; cdr3_aa: CSARVMGGRTEAFF
d_call: TRBD2; clone_size: few; v_call: TRBV12-3/TRBV12-4; j_call: TRBJ2-3; cdr3_nt: TGTGCCAGCAGTTCATGGGGACTACCCACAGATACGCAGTATTTT; cdr3_aa: CASSSWGLPTDTQYF
d_call: NA; clone_size: few; v_call: TRBV6-6; j_call: TRBJ1-1; cdr3_nt: TGTGCCAGCGGGCTTTTGAACACTGAAGCTTTCTTT; cdr3_aa: CASGLLNTEAFF
d_call: NA; clone_size: few; v_call: TRBV7-2; j_call: TRBJ2-1; cdr3_nt: TGTGCCAGCAGCTTAGTGGCGGGGGCGGGATTCGATGAGCAGTTCTTC; cdr3_aa: CASSLVAGAGFDEQFF
d_call: NA; clone_size: few; v_call: TRBV2; j_call: TRBJ2-2; cdr3_nt: TGTGCCAGCGGGGGAAGACGGAACACCGGGGAGCTGTTTTTT; cdr3_aa: CASGGRRNTGELFF
d_call: NA; clone_size: NA; v_call: TRBV7-8; j_call: TRBJ2-5; cdr3_nt: TGTGCCAGCAGCAGCTCAGGGAGTCAGACCCAGTACTTC; cdr3_aa: CASSSSGSQTQYF
d_call: NA; clone_size: few; v_call: TRBV10-3; j_call: TRBJ1-2; cdr3_nt: TGTGCCATCAGTGTCCAATCGGGGGGGGCCAACTATGGCTACACCTTC; cdr3_aa: CAISVQSGGANYGYTF
d_call: NA; clone_size: NA; v_call: TRBV3-1; j_call: TRBJ2-4; cdr3_nt: TGTGCCAGCAGCTCCAGACAACAGGGAGCCAAAAACATTCAGTACTTC; cdr3_aa: CASSSRQQGAKNIQYF
d_call: NA; clone_size: few; v_call: TRBV2; j_call: TRBJ1-1; cdr3_nt: TGTGCCAGCAGTGGACGGCCTGGGGACACTGAAGCTTTCTTT; cdr3_aa: CASSGRPGDTEAFF
d_call: TRBD1; clone_size: few; v_call: TRBV12-3/TRBV12-4; j_call: TRBJ2-1; cdr3_nt: TGTGCTAGCAGTTTTAGCAGGGGGCGAGTCGATGAGCAGTTCTTC; cdr3_aa: CASSFSRGRVDEQFF
d_call: NA; clone_size: NA; v_call: TRBV12-3/TRBV12-4; j_call: TRBJ2-7; cdr3_nt: TGTGCCAGCAGGACGGGGGACGAGCAGTACTTC; cdr3_aa: CASRTGDEQYF